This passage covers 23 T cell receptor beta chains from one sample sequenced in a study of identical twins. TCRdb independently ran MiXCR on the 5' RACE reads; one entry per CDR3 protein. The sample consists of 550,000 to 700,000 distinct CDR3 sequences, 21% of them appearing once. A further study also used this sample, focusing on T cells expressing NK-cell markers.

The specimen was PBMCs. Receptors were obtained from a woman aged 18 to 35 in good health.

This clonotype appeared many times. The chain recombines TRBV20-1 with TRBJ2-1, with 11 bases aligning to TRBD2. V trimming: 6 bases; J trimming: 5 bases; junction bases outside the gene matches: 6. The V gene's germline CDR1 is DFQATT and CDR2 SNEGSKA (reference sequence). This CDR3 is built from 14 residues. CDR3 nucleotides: TGCAGTGCGCTTACTAGCGGGGGTCACAATGAGCAGTTCTTC. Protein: CSALTSGGHNEQFF.

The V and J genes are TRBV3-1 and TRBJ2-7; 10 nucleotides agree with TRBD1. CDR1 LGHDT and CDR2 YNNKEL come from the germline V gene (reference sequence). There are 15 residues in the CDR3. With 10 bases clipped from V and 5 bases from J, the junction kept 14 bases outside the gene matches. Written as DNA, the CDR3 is TGTGCCACCTGCCTTGAGGACAGGGGGTTCCACGAGCAGTACTTC. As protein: CATCLEDRGFHEQYF.

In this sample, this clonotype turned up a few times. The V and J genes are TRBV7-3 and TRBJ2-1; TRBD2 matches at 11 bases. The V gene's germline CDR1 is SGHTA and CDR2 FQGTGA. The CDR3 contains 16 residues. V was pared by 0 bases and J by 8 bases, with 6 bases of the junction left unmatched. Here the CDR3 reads CASSLTGSGGVDEQFF. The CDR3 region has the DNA TGTGCCAGCAGCTTAACAGGTAGCGGGGGGGTGGATGAGCAGTTCTTC.

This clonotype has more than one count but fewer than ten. The CDR3 sequence: CASSLARAGLGNEQFF. CDR3 nucleotides: TGTGCCAGCAGCTTAGCTCGCGCGGGCCTCGGGAATGAGCAGTTCTTC. This chain joins TRBV7-8 and TRBJ2-1, with D perhaps TRBD2 (5 bases). CDR1 and CDR2 (germline): SGHVS, FQNEAQ. This CDR3 region has 16 residues. Trimming left V 0 bases short and J 7 bases short, with 16 bases between. Together with reference TRBV7-8 and TRBJ2-1, the CDR3 gives the full variable domain: GAGVSQSPRYKVAKRGQDVALRCDPISGHVSLFWYQQALGQGPEFLTYFQNEAQLDKSGLPSDRFFAERPEGSVSTLKIQRTQQEDSAVYLCASSLARAGLGNEQFFGPGTRLTVL.

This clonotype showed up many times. CDR3 sequence: CSAGPLDTRGYGYTF. DNA of the CDR3: TGCAGTGCGGGACCTTTGGACACCCGGGGATATGGCTACACCTTC. This chain joins TRBV20-1 and TRBJ1-2; perhaps TRBD1 as D (5 bases). Germline V gives CDR1 DFQATT, CDR2 SNEGSKA (reference sequence). The CDR3 totals 15 residues. The V end lost 6 bases, the J end lost 5 bases, and 22 bases lay between the germline ends.

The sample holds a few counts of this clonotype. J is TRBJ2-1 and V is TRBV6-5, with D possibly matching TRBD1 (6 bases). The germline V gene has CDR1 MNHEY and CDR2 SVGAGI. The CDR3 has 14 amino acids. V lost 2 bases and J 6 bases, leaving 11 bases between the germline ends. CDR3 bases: TGTGCCAGCAGTTACCCTGGACAGTCCAATGAGCAGTTCTTC. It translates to CASSYPGQSNEQFF.

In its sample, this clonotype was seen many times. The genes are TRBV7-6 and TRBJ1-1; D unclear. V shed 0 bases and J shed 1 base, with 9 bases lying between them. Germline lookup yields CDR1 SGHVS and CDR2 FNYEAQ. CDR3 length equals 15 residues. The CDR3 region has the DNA TGTGCCAGCAGCTTAGCGACCGGCCGGAACACTGAAGCTTTCTTT. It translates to CASSLATGRNTEAFF.

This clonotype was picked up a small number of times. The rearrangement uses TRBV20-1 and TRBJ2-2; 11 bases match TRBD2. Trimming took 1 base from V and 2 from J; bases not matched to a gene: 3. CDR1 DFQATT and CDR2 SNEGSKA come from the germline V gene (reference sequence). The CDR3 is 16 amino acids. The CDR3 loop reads CSARVTSGINTGELFF. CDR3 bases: TGCAGTGCTAGAGTGACTAGCGGGATTAACACCGGGGAGCTGTTTTTT.

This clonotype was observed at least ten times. CDR3 nucleotides: TGTGCCAGCGAGTTGGGCACAGATACGCAGTATTTT. Protein: CASELGTDTQYF. V gene TRBV7-9 combines with J gene TRBJ2-3; the D is unclear. CDR3 size: 12 residues. Trimming cost V 8 bases and J 1 base, with 7 bases left between them. Germline-derived CDR1 and CDR2 are SEHNR and FQNEAQ (reference sequence).

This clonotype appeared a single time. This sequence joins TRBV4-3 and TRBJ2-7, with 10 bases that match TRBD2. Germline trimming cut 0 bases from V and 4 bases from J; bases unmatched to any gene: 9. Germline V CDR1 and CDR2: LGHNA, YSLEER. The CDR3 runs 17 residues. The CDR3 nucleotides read TGCGCCAGCAGCCAAGATCGGCTAGCGGGAGACATGTACGAGCAGTACTTC. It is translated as CASSQDRLAGDMYEQYF.

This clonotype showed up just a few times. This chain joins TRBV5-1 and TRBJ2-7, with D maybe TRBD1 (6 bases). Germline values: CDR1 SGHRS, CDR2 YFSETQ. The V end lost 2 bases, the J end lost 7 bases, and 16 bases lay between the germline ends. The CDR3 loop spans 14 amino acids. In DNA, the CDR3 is TGCGCCAGCAGCTTTAACCCAGGGGAGCGGGAGCAGTACTTC. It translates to CASSFNPGEREQYF.

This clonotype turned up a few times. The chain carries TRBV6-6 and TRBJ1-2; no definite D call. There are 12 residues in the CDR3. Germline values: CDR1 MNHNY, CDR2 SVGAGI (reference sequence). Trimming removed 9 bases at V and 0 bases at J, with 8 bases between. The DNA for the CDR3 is TGTGCCAGTCTGCGAGCTAACTATGGCTACACCTTC. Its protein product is CASLRANYGYTF.

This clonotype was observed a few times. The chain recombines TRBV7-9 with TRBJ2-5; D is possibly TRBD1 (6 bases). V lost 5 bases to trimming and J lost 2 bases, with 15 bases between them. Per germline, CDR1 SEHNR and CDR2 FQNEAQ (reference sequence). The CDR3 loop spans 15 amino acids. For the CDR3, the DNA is TGTGCCAGCAGCCCAGGACAGTTGCTACAAGAGACCCAGTACTTC. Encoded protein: CASSPGQLLQETQYF.

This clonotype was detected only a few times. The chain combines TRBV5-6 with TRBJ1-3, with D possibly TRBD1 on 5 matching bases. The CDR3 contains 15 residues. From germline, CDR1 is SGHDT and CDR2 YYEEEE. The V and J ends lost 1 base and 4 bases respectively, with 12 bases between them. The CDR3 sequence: CASSLRGAGGNTIYF. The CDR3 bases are TGTGCCAGCAGCTTGAGGGGCGCAGGAGGAAACACCATATATTTT. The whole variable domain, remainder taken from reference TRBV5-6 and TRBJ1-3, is DAGVTQSPTHLIKTRGQQVTLRCSPKSGHDTVSWYQQALGQGPQFIFQYYEEEERQRGNFPDRFSGHQFPNYSSELNVNALLLGDSALYLCASSLRGAGGNTIYFGEGSWLTVV.

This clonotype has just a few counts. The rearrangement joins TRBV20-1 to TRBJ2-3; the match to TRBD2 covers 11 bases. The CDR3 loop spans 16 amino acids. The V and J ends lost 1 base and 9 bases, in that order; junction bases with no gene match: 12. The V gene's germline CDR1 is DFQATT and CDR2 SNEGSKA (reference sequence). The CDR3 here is CSARADSGGAIETQYF. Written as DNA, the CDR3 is TGCAGTGCTAGAGCCGATAGCGGGGGGGCCATTGAAACGCAGTATTTT.

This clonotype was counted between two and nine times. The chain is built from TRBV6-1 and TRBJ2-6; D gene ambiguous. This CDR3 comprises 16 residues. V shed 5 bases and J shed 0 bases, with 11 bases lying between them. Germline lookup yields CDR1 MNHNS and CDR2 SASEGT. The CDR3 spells CASSNRQASGANVLTF. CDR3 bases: TGTGCCAGCAGTAACCGCCAAGCCTCTGGGGCCAACGTCCTGACTTTC.

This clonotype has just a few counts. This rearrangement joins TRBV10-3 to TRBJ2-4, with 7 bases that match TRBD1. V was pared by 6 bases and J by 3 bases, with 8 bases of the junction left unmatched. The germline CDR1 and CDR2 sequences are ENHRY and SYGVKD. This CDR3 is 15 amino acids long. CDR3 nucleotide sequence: TGTGCCATCAGCTTGGGACAGCCCCTCAAAAACATTCAGTACTTC. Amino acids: CAISLGQPLKNIQYF.

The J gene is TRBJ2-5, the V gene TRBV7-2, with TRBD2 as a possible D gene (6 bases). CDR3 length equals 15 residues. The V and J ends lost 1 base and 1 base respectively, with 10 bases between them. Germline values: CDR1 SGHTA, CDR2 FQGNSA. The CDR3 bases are TGTGCCAGCAGCTTAGGGGCGGGGTTCCAAGAGACCCAGTACTTC. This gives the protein CASSLGAGFQETQYF.

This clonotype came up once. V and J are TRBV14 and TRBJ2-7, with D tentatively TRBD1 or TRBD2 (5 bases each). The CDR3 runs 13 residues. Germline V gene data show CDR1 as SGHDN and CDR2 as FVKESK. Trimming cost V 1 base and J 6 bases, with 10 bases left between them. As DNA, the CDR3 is TGTGCCAGCAGCCAAGGAGGGGCGCTCGAGCAGTACTTC. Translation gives CASSQGGALEQYF.

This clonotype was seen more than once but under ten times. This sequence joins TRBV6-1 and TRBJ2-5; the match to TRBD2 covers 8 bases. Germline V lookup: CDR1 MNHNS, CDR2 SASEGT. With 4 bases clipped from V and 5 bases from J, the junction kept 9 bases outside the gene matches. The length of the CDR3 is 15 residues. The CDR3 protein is CASSARGGGGETQYF. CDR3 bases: TGTGCCAGCAGTGCCCGGGGGGGGGGCGGCGAGACCCAGTACTTC.

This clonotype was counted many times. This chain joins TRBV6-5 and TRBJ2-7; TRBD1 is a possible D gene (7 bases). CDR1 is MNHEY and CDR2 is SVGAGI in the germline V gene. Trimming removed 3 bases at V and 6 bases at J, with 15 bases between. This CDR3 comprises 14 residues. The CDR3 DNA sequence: TGTGCCAGCAGTTATTCCCGACAGGGAGGCGAGCAGTACTTC. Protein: CASSYSRQGGEQYF.

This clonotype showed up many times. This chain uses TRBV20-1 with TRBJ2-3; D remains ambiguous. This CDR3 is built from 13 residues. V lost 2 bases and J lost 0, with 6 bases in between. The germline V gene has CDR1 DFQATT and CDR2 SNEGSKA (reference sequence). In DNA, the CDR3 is TGCAGTGCTAGAAGGCCTAGCACAGATACGCAGTATTTT. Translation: CSARRPSTDTQYF.

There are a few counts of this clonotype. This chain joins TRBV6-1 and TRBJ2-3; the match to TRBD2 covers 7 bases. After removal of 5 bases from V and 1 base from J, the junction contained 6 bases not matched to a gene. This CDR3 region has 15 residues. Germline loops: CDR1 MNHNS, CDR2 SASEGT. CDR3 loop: CASSNSGAGTDTQYF. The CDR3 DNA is TGTGCCAGCAGTAACAGCGGGGCGGGCACAGATACGCAGTATTTT.